The entry below describes one T cell receptor beta chain. The table came from immunoSEQ multiplex PCR; TCRdb's copy has only in-frame clones and leaves some out. The sample consists of 300,000 or so clones, about 84% of them appearing once. The data are from a study of blood T cell repertoires in COVID-19. Looking at the study overall: Whether acute or convalescent, the COVID-19 samples came from the United States, Italy and Spain. Nucleic acid was either cDNA or gDNA, and it came from T cells, B-cell-depleted T cells, or PBMCs.

This sequence was found in a woman aged 45-60 years with acute or convalescent COVID-19. The sequencing sample was made of peripheral blood.

The DNA of the CDR3 is TGTGCCAGCAGCCCGACTAGCGGGTCCTACAATGAGCAGTTCTTC. Translating gives CASSPTSGSYNEQFF. V gene TRBV6-5 combines with J gene TRBJ2-1, with 10 bases aligning to TRBD2. V lost 6 bases to trimming and J lost 1 base; unmatched junction nucleotides: 3. The CDR3 loop spans 15 amino acids. The germline V gene encodes CDR1 MNHEY and CDR2 SVGAGI.